One sample yielded the 30 T cell receptor beta chains listed below, sequenced in a study of radiotherapy plus CTLA-4 blockade in lung cancer. Sequenced by immunoSEQ multiplex PCR; TCRdb stores in-frame clones only, minus some. The repertoire consists of roughly 30,000 clones, with 78% occurring once and the leading ten covering roughly 8%. Sample: peripheral blood, taken from a patient treated with radiotherapy plus ipilimumab. These receptor sequences come from a human donor with non-small cell lung cancer who had stable disease on radiotherapy plus ipilimumab.

The gene calls are TRBV19 and TRBJ1-2; weak D call: TRBD1 (6 bases). The CDR3 has 16 amino acids. The germline gives CDR1 LNHDA, CDR2 SQIVND (reference sequence). V was cut by 0 bases and J by 3 bases, with 14 bases left in between. CDR3 loop: CASSIDGGIPYYGYTF. CDR3 in DNA: TGTGCCAGTAGTATAGATGGGGGCATACCCTACTATGGCTACACCTTC.

This clone showed up just once. J is TRBJ1-2 and V is TRBV28, with D possibly being TRBD1 (5 bases). CDR3 length equals 13 residues. The V gene's germline CDR1 is MDHEN and CDR2 SYDVKM. V lost 6 bases, J lost 8 bases, and 16 bases lay in between. The chain's CDR3 is CASRSGTAGGYTF. The CDR3 DNA is TGTGCCAGCAGATCCGGGACGGCGGGAGGCTACACCTTC.

The chain is built from TRBV19 and TRBJ2-3, with TRBD1 matching 8 bases. With 5 bases clipped from V and 1 base from J, the junction kept 5 bases outside the gene matches. Germline CDR1 and CDR2: LNHDA and SQIVND (reference sequence). The CDR3 has 15 residues. The CDR3 nucleotides read TGTGCCAGTAGTCTAGGACAGGGAGGCACAGATACGCAGTATTTT. Translating gives CASSLGQGGTDTQYF.

J is TRBJ1-2 and V is TRBV25-1; D not resolved. This CDR3 has 14 residues. The germline V and J ends were trimmed by 3 bases and 4 bases, with 12 bases remaining between them. CDR1 is MGHDK, CDR2 SYGVNS, per germline. The CDR3 bases are TGTGCCAGCAGTGATTGGGAGGGAAGCTATGGCTACACCTTC. This codes for CASSDWEGSYGYTF.

This chain links TRBV6-1 with TRBJ2-5; no clear D gene. The CDR3 totals 12 residues. V was shortened by 3 bases and J by 5 bases, with 7 bases between the two germline ends. The germline V gene encodes CDR1 MNHNS and CDR2 SASEGT. The chain's CDR3 is CASSDRAETQYF. The CDR3 coding sequence is TGTGCCAGCAGTGATCGGGCGGAGACCCAGTACTTC.

The chain joins TRBV4-1 to TRBJ2-3, with 11 bases fitting TRBD2. This CDR3 is 17 amino acids long. V lost 0 bases, J lost 3 bases, and 5 bases stayed unmatched. From germline, CDR1 is MGHRA and CDR2 YSYEKL. In DNA, the CDR3 is TGCGCCAGCAGCCAAGATTGGGGGACTAGCGGTACAGATACGCAGTATTTT. It encodes CASSQDWGTSGTDTQYF.

The chain has TRBV5-8 and TRBJ1-2; 7 bases match TRBD1. V dropped 1 base and J dropped 4; count of bases not matched to a gene: 7. The germline V gene encodes CDR1 SGHTS and CDR2 YDEGEE. The CDR3 spans 15 residues. CDR3 DNA sequence: TGTGCCAGCAGCTTGAGGGGACAGAGTTTCTATGGCTACACCTTC. Protein: CASSLRGQSFYGYTF. Complete variable domain (other parts from reference TRBV5-8 and TRBJ1-2): EAGVTQSPTHLIKTRGQQATLRCSPISGHTSVYWYQQALGLGLQFLLWYDEGEERNRGNFPPRFSGRQFPNYSSELNVNALELEDSALYLCASSLRGQSFYGYTFGSGTRLTVV.

The V and J genes are TRBV2 and TRBJ1-2; the D gene is possibly TRBD1 (6 bases). The CDR3 is 15 amino acids. Between the trimmed V and J ends, which lost 4 bases and 4 bases, there was a span of 16 bases. Germline lookup yields CDR1 SNHLY and CDR2 FYNNEI. The CDR3 DNA follows: TGTGCCAGCAGTGTTAACAGGGTGGGTGGCTATGGCTACACCTTC. Protein: CASSVNRVGGYGYTF. Combining the CDR3 with reference TRBV2 and TRBJ1-2 gives the whole variable domain EPEVTQTPSHQVTQMGQEVILRCVPISNHLYFYWYRQILGQKVEFLVSFYNNEISEKSEIFDDQFSVERPDGSNFTLKIRSTKLEDSAMYFCASSVNRVGGYGYTFGSGTRLTVV.

The chain combines TRBV27 with TRBJ1-2; D is possibly TRBD1 (6 bases). The length of the CDR3 is 15 residues. CDR1 is MNHEY and CDR2 is SMNVEV in the germline V gene (reference sequence). V was pared by 5 bases and J by 3 bases, with 16 bases between. The CDR3 here is CASSTSYRVDYGYTF. The CDR3 coding sequence is TGTGCCAGCAGTACCAGCTACAGGGTAGACTATGGCTACACCTTC.

The chain couples TRBV30 to TRBJ1-1; TRBD1 aligns across 7 bases. The CDR3 has 15 amino acids. J was trimmed by 0 bases and V by 5 bases; bases with no gene match: 9. The germline V gene has CDR1 GTSNPN and CDR2 SVGIG (reference sequence). CDR3 sequence (DNA): TGTGCCTGGGACAGGACAGGTAGAATGAACACTGAAGCTTTCTTT. As protein: CAWDRTGRMNTEAFF.

The V call is TRBV7-2, the J call TRBJ1-5, with D perhaps TRBD1 (5 bases). The V and J ends lost 7 bases and 3 bases respectively, with 13 bases between them. CDR1 is SGHTA, CDR2 FQGNSA, per germline. The CDR3 spans 14 residues. The CDR3 here is CASTRGGANQPQHF. The CDR3 DNA sequence: TGTGCCAGCACCCGAGGAGGGGCCAATCAGCCCCAGCATTTT.

Only one count was recorded for this clone. CDR3 sequence: CASSGYSGTGNQPQHF. The CDR3 coding sequence is TGTGCCAGCAGCGGCTACTCCGGGACAGGGAATCAGCCCCAGCATTTT. V is TRBV5-6 and J is TRBJ1-5; 9 bases are a match to TRBD1. V was pared by 4 bases and J by 4 bases, with 9 bases of the junction left unmatched. This CDR3 region has 16 residues. Germline V gives CDR1 SGHDT, CDR2 YYEEEE. Variable domain in full (rest from reference TRBV5-6 and TRBJ1-5): DAGVTQSPTHLIKTRGQQVTLRCSPKSGHDTVSWYQQALGQGPQFIFQYYEEEERQRGNFPDRFSGHQFPNYSSELNVNALLLGDSALYLCASSGYSGTGNQPQHFGDGTRLSIL.

This chain uses TRBV11-2 with TRBJ1-4, with D tentatively TRBD1 (5 bases). This CDR3 has 15 amino acids. Between the trimmed V and J ends, which lost 4 bases and 7 bases, there was a span of 16 bases. Germline CDR1 is SGHAT and CDR2 is FQNNGV. CDR3 nucleotide sequence: TGTGCCAGCAGCTCAGTGAGACGGGACGGTGAAAAACTGTTTTTT. It yields the protein CASSSVRRDGEKLFF.

This chain connects TRBV4-1 to TRBJ1-3; D unclear. Per the germline V gene, CDR1 is MGHRA and CDR2 is YSYEKL. The CDR3 covers 12 residues. V was trimmed by 0 bases and J by 3 bases, leaving 0 bases between them. CDR3 in DNA: TGCGCCAGCAGCCAAGATGGAAACACCATATATTTT. Translated: CASSQDGNTIYF.

The chain couples TRBV7-2 to TRBJ1-5; D ambiguous. The CDR3 spans 15 residues. Germline CDR1 and CDR2: SGHTA and FQGNSA. Trimming left V 2 bases short and J 4 bases short, with 12 bases between. CDR3 region: CASSLWSGTNQPQHF. The CDR3 nucleotides are TGTGCCAGCAGCTTATGGTCGGGAACTAATCAGCCCCAGCATTTT.

The V and J genes are TRBV30 and TRBJ1-5; D unresolved. Per the germline V gene, CDR1 is GTSNPN and CDR2 is SVGIG (reference sequence). Trimming took off 0 bases at V and 5 bases at J, with 8 bases between the two ends. The CDR3 has 13 residues. CDR3 in DNA: TGTGCCTGGAGTGTACGGGAGGATCAGCCCCAGCATTTT. This gives the protein CAWSVREDQPQHF.

V gene TRBV9 combines with J gene TRBJ1-2, with D tentatively TRBD1 (6 bases). The CDR3 loop spans 15 amino acids. CDR1 is SGDLS and CDR2 is YYNGEE in the germline V gene. V lost 0 bases, J lost 4 bases, and 13 bases lay in between. In DNA, the CDR3 is TGTGCCAGCAGCGTAGGACAGGCCGGAAGCTATGGCTACACCTTC. Translated: CASSVGQAGSYGYTF. Using reference TRBV9 and TRBJ1-2 for the parts outside the CDR3, the full variable domain is DSGVTQTPKHLITATGQRVTLRCSPRSGDLSVYWYQQSLDQGLQFLIQYYNGEERAKGNILERFSAQQFPDLHSELNLSSLELGDSALYFCASSVGQAGSYGYTFGSGTRLTVV.

The chain combines TRBV28 with TRBJ1-3; 7 nucleotides agree with TRBD1. The CDR3 totals 16 residues. Germline lookup yields CDR1 MDHEN and CDR2 SYDVKM. V lost 6 bases and J lost 0; bases outside the gene matches: 8. The CDR3 DNA sequence: TGTGCCAGCAGCGCCGGGACAGCAGCCTCTGGAAACACCATATATTTT. It is translated as CASSAGTAASGNTIYF.

V and J are TRBV10-3 and TRBJ1-2; no reliable D call. The ends were cut back, 4 bases at V and 2 bases at J, with 5 bases in the middle. Per the germline V gene, CDR1 is ENHRY and CDR2 is SYGVKD. The CDR3 spans 12 residues. CDR3 residues: CAISARNYGYTF. CDR3 DNA: TGTGCCATCAGTGCCAGGAACTATGGCTACACCTTC.

This chain connects TRBV11-2 to TRBJ1-2; D possibly corresponds to TRBD1 (6 bases). V lost 3 bases and J lost 4, with 15 bases in between. This CDR3 has 15 residues. Looked up from germline, CDR1 is SGHAT and CDR2 is FQNNGV. The CDR3 bases are TGTGCCAGCAGCTTGGACGAGAGGGGGTTCTATGGCTACACCTTC. Protein sequence: CASSLDERGFYGYTF.

The chain links TRBV5-1 to TRBJ1-1; TRBD1 might be the D (6 bases). V lost 0 bases and J lost 0, with 12 bases in between. The germline V gene has CDR1 SGHRS and CDR2 YFSETQ. The CDR3 is made up of 16 amino acids. CDR3 sequence reads: CASSLGVGQMNTEAFF. The CDR3 DNA sequence: TGCGCCAGCAGCTTGGGGGTAGGACAGATGAACACTGAAGCTTTCTTT. Using reference TRBV5-1 and TRBJ1-1 for the parts outside the CDR3, the full variable domain is KAGVTQTPRYLIKTRGQQVTLSCSPISGHRSVSWYQQTPGQGLQFLFEYFSETQRNKGNFPGRFSGRQFSNSRSEMNVSTLELGDSALYLCASSLGVGQMNTEAFFGQGTRLTVV.

About this clone itself: A junction boundary mismatches the germline segment, possibly from a read error. The CDR3 spells CASSKTGNAEAFF. CDR3 bases: TGTGCCAGCAGCAAAACAGGGAACGCTGAAGCTTTCTTT. The chain links TRBV7-9 to TRBJ1-1, with a possible D match to TRBD1 (6 bases). Germline loops: CDR1 SEHNR, CDR2 FQNEAQ (reference sequence). This CDR3 region has 13 residues.

Regarding this clone: Distinct nucleotide sequences in the sample also encode this CDR3. The chain uses TRBV18 and TRBJ2-7; D unresolved. V lost 2 bases to trimming and J lost 0 bases, with 2 bases between them. Germline assignment: CDR1 KGHSH and CDR2 LQKENI. The CDR3 has 12 residues. CDR3 bases: TGTGCCAGCTCACCAAGCTCCTACGAGCAGTACGTC. Translation gives CASSPSSYEQYV.

The V gene is TRBV6-6, the J gene TRBJ2-7; D possibly corresponds to TRBD2 (5 bases). CDR1 and CDR2 (germline): MNHNY, SVGAGI (reference sequence). The V and J ends lost 2 bases and 3 bases respectively, with 5 bases between them. The CDR3 extends over 12 amino acids. The CDR3 spells CASSYEGYEQYV. CDR3 nucleotides: TGTGCCAGCAGTTACGAGGGCTACGAGCAGTACGTC.

The chain links TRBV6-1 to TRBJ1-2; D is unresolved. The V gene lost 5 bases and the J gene lost 7 bases, with 8 bases spanning the gap. The CDR3 contains 11 residues. Germline V gives CDR1 MNHNS, CDR2 SASEGT. The CDR3 coding sequence is TGTGCCAGCAGTCCCCTTGGTGGCTACACCTTC. Translated, it gives CASSPLGGYTF.

The gene calls are TRBV5-1 and TRBJ2-5; the match to TRBD2 covers 7 bases. V dropped 4 bases and J dropped 4; count of bases not matched to a gene: 7. Per the germline V gene, CDR1 is SGHRS and CDR2 is YFSETQ. This CDR3 region has 14 residues. The chain's CDR3 is CASSPMGGRETQYF. The CDR3 DNA is TGCGCCAGCAGCCCGATGGGAGGGAGAGAGACCCAGTACTTC.

The V gene is TRBV5-1, the J gene TRBJ2-2, with 9 bases identical to TRBD2. Per germline, CDR1 SGHRS and CDR2 YFSETQ. V shed 5 bases, J shed 4 bases, and the junction held 12 bases outside the gene matches. This CDR3 spans 17 amino acids. The CDR3 is CASRQGRGTSTTGELFF. In nucleotides, the CDR3 is TGCGCCAGCAGACAGGGAAGGGGGACTAGCACCACCGGGGAGCTGTTTTTT.

This chain links TRBV9 with TRBJ1-1; D is undetermined. V dropped 0 bases and J dropped 1 base, with 10 bases sitting between them. The CDR3 runs to 15 residues. Per the germline V gene, CDR1 is SGDLS and CDR2 is YYNGEE. The chain's CDR3 is CASSVAAHENTEAFF. The DNA of the CDR3 is TGTGCCAGCAGCGTAGCAGCGCACGAGAACACTGAAGCTTTCTTT.

The chain couples TRBV27 to TRBJ2-7; D gene unclear. V was clipped by 2 bases and J by 2 bases, with 10 bases between them. There are 14 residues in the CDR3. Germline CDR1 reads MNHEY; CDR2 reads SMNVEV (reference sequence). The CDR3 sequence: CASSLQAPTYEQYF. The DNA for the CDR3 is TGTGCCAGCAGTTTACAGGCGCCGACCTACGAGCAGTACTTC.

This chain links TRBV6-1 with TRBJ1-1; TRBD1 might be the D (6 bases). The CDR3 is 15 residues long. Germline loops: CDR1 MNHNS, CDR2 SASEGT. Trimming removed 5 bases from V and 1 base from J, with 14 bases in between. CDR3 amino acids: CASSRSGTSNTEAFF. The CDR3 region has the DNA TGTGCCAGCAGTCGTTCCGGGACATCGAACACTGAAGCTTTCTTT.